These T cell receptor beta chains were read from a single sample in a study of technical replicates of blood from four donors. Repertoires were generated with immunoSEQ multiplex PCR, while TCRdb's copy carries only in-frame clones and drops some. The sample consists of 80,000 to 90,000 clones, 94% of them appearing once. The material sequenced was T cells isolated from PBMCs. The origin of the receptors is a human donor in good health. CDR3s include the opening cysteine and the closing phenylalanine or tryptophan. The order of the fields is clone size, V gene, J gene, D gene, CDR3 protein, CDR3 DNA. The D gene is left open where the match is weak. Size is stated for part of the rows, as once, few or many counts, or as a class when the clone is expanded.

clone_size: -
v_call: TRBV6-1
j_call: TRBJ2-3
d_call: TRBD1
cdr3_aa: CASSEDRVADTQYF
cdr3_nt: TGTGCCAGCAGTGAGGACAGGGTAGCAGATACGCAGTATTTT

clone_size: once
v_call: TRBV9
j_call: TRBJ1-5
d_call: -
cdr3_aa: CASSSHEENQPQHF
cdr3_nt: TGTGCCAGCAGCTCACATGAGGAGAATCAGCCCCAGCATTTT

clone_size: -
v_call: TRBV6-5
j_call: TRBJ1-2
d_call: -
cdr3_aa: CASSSQTVPNYGYTF
cdr3_nt: TGTGCCAGCAGTTCCCAGACAGTCCCTAACTATGGCTACACCTTC

clone_size: -
v_call: TRBV7-9
j_call: TRBJ1-5
d_call: -
cdr3_aa: CASSSGGARNQPQHF
cdr3_nt: TGTGCCAGCAGCTCCGGGGGGGCCCGCAATCAGCCCCAGCATTTT

clone_size: -
v_call: TRBV6-1
j_call: TRBJ2-7
d_call: -
cdr3_aa: CASSEDVTYEQYF
cdr3_nt: TGTGCCAGCAGTGAAGATGTTACCTACGAGCAGTACTTC

clone_size: -
v_call: TRBV7-3
j_call: TRBJ1-1
d_call: -
cdr3_aa: CASSLSGVGTEAFF
cdr3_nt: TGTGCCAGCAGCTTATCGGGTGTGGGCACTGAAGCTTTCTTT

clone_size: -
v_call: TRBV6-1
j_call: TRBJ2-5
d_call: TRBD1
cdr3_aa: CASSGQGPETQYF
cdr3_nt: TGTGCCAGCAGTGGACAGGGACCAGAGACCCAGTACTTC

clone_size: -
v_call: TRBV25-1
j_call: TRBJ1-2
d_call: -
cdr3_aa: CASSEYGDNNYGYTF
cdr3_nt: TGTGCCAGCAGTGAATACGGGGACAACAACTATGGCTACACCTTC

clone_size: -
v_call: TRBV5-1
j_call: TRBJ2-5
d_call: TRBD2
cdr3_aa: CASKGGGAGETQYF
cdr3_nt: TGCGCCAGCAAGGGCGGGGGGGCCGGTGAGACCCAGTACTTC

clone_size: -
v_call: TRBV5-4
j_call: TRBJ1-3
d_call: TRBD1
cdr3_aa: CASSYGQGANTIYF
cdr3_nt: TGTGCCAGCAGCTATGGACAGGGGGCAAACACCATATATTTT

clone_size: -
v_call: TRBV6-5
j_call: TRBJ1-1
d_call: TRBD1
cdr3_aa: CASRTTGAGTEAFF
cdr3_nt: TGTGCCAGCAGGACTACAGGGGCGGGCACTGAAGCTTTCTTT

clone_size: -
v_call: TRBV11-2
j_call: TRBJ2-7
d_call: -
cdr3_aa: CASSLVGTGLDEQYF
cdr3_nt: TGTGCCAGCAGCTTAGTCGGGACGGGACTTGACGAGCAGTACTTC

clone_size: -
v_call: TRBV18
j_call: TRBJ2-7
d_call: TRBD1
cdr3_aa: CASSPGQGPSYEQYF
cdr3_nt: TGTGCCAGCTCACCAGGACAGGGTCCCTCCTACGAGCAGTACTTC

clone_size: -
v_call: TRBV5-1
j_call: TRBJ2-7
d_call: -
cdr3_aa: CASSLLGSQGTYEQYF
cdr3_nt: TGCGCCAGCAGCTTGTTAGGGAGTCAAGGTACCTACGAGCAGTACTTC

clone_size: -
v_call: TRBV5-1
j_call: TRBJ2-3
d_call: -
cdr3_aa: CASSLTGDTQYF
cdr3_nt: TGCGCCAGCAGCTTGACGGGAGATACGCAGTATTTT

clone_size: -
v_call: TRBV2
j_call: TRBJ2-2
d_call: TRBD2
cdr3_aa: CASSEIRGLAGSGELFF
cdr3_nt: TGTGCCAGCAGTGAAATTCGGGGACTAGCGGGTTCCGGGGAGCTGTTTTTT

clone_size: -
v_call: TRBV19
j_call: TRBJ2-1
d_call: TRBD2
cdr3_aa: CASSIRTGTSYFEQFF
cdr3_nt: TGTGCCAGTAGTATACGCACCGGGACTAGTTATTTTGAGCAGTTCTTC

clone_size: -
v_call: TRBV28
j_call: TRBJ1-1
d_call: -
cdr3_aa: CASSLTGGAEAFF
cdr3_nt: TGTGCCAGCAGTTTGACTGGGGGGGCTGAAGCTTTCTTT

clone_size: -
v_call: TRBV5-1
j_call: TRBJ2-3
d_call: TRBD2
cdr3_aa: CASSLGGQAGEGSDTQYF
cdr3_nt: TGCGCCAGCAGCTTGGGCGGCCAAGCGGGGGAGGGGAGCGATACGCAGTATTTT

clone_size: once
v_call: TRBV2
j_call: TRBJ1-1
d_call: -
cdr3_aa: CASSEATSGTEAFF
cdr3_nt: TGTGCCAGCAGTGAAGCTACCTCGGGGACTGAAGCTTTCTTT

clone_size: once
v_call: TRBV27
j_call: TRBJ2-1
d_call: -
cdr3_aa: CASSFRLNNEQFF
cdr3_nt: TGTGCCAGCAGTTTCAGGCTAAACAATGAGCAGTTCTTC

clone_size: once
v_call: TRBV7-2
j_call: TRBJ1-2
d_call: -
cdr3_aa: CASSQRDGPYGYTF
cdr3_nt: TGTGCCAGCAGCCAACGGGATGGACCCTATGGCTACACCTTC

clone_size: -
v_call: TRBV4-2
j_call: TRBJ1-2
d_call: TRBD1
cdr3_aa: CASSPRGGGTGSYGYTF
cdr3_nt: TGTGCCAGCAGCCCCCGGGGTGGGGGGACAGGGAGCTATGGCTACACCTTC

clone_size: -
v_call: TRBV10-3
j_call: TRBJ1-1
d_call: -
cdr3_aa: CAIKEAPNTEAFF
cdr3_nt: TGTGCCATCAAAGAGGCCCCGAACACTGAAGCTTTCTTT

clone_size: -
v_call: TRBV18
j_call: TRBJ1-1
d_call: -
cdr3_aa: CASIGQGLTEAFF
cdr3_nt: TGTGCCAGCATAGGGCAGGGGCTCACTGAAGCTTTCTTT

clone_size: -
v_call: TRBV6-6
j_call: TRBJ2-4
d_call: -
cdr3_aa: CASSYRSLAKNIQYF
cdr3_nt: TGTGCCAGCAGTTACCGTAGCTTAGCCAAAAACATTCAGTACTTC